These T cell receptor beta chains were read from a single sample in a study of cytomegalovirus exposure and HLA in healthy donors. Method: immunoSEQ multiplex PCR; TCRdb's copy keeps in-frame clones and lacks some. This table holds under 200,000 clones, roughly 83% found once. The sample taken for sequencing was PBMCs. The receptors shown here come from a male donor in good health and CMV-seropositive. CDR3s include the opening cysteine and the closing phenylalanine or tryptophan. A D gene is named only where the DNA matches it firmly. Where a row states a size, it is once, few, many or the class of an expanded clone; other rows omit it.

d_gene	v_gene	abundance	j_gene	CDR3nt	CDR3aa
NA	TRBV7-3	NA	TRBJ1-1	TGTGCCAGCAGCCCTAGGGGAGGGAGGTACACTGAAGCTTTCTTT	CASSPRGGRYTEAFF
NA	TRBV6-1	NA	TRBJ1-5	TGTGCCAGCAGTCCAACAGAGTGGCAGCCCCAGCATTTT	CASSPTEWQPQHF
TRBD2	TRBV4-2	NA	TRBJ2-3	TGTGCCAGCAGCCAAAATACCGGGACTAGCGGGGGAGTGGATACGCAGTATTTT	CASSQNTGTSGGVDTQYF
NA	TRBV19	NA	TRBJ1-2	TGTGCCAGTAAACGTCAGGGGAGAGACCCTTTTGGCTACACCTTC	CASKRQGRDPFGYTF
NA	TRBV27	NA	TRBJ1-1	TGTGCCAGCAGTCGGCCAGGGGCCGGTGAAGCTTTCTTT	CASSRPGAGEAFF
TRBD2	TRBV5-4	NA	TRBJ2-3	TGTGCCAGCAGCTCACAGCGGGAAGCAGATACGCAGTATTTT	CASSSQREADTQYF
NA	TRBV18	NA	TRBJ1-1	TGTGCCAGCTCACCAGCGGGGAACACTGAAGCTTTCTTT	CASSPAGNTEAFF
NA	TRBV9	NA	TRBJ2-5	TGTGCCAGCAGCTTTACCGAGATGGAGACCCAGTACTTC	CASSFTEMETQYF
TRBD2	TRBV6-1	NA	TRBJ2-5	TGTGCCAGCAGTGAATTGGGAGCGGGGGCCCAAGAGACCCAGTACTTC	CASSELGAGAQETQYF
TRBD2	TRBV9	NA	TRBJ2-3	TGTGCCAGCAGCGTAGGCAATAGCGGGGCCATGGATACGCAGTATTTT	CASSVGNSGAMDTQYF
NA	TRBV5-1	NA	TRBJ1-2	TGCGCCAGCAGCTCCCCGCGGGGTGGAGATAAAGATGGCTACACCTTC	CASSSPRGGDKDGYTF
TRBD1	TRBV7-2	NA	TRBJ1-2	TGTGCCAGCAGCTTAGGGATGGACAGGCCCTACACCTTC	CASSLGMDRPYTF
TRBD1	TRBV4-2	NA	TRBJ2-5	TGTGCCAGCAGCCAAGGGGACAGGGCGGAGACCCAGTACTTC	CASSQGDRAETQYF
NA	TRBV6-4	NA	TRBJ2-5	TGTGCCAGCAGTGACTCCCGGACTGTTAAAGAGACCCAGTACTTC	CASSDSRTVKETQYF
NA	TRBV6-1	NA	TRBJ2-2	TGTGCCAGCAGTGGACAGATGACCGGGGAGCTGTTTTTT	CASSGQMTGELFF
TRBD1	TRBV9	NA	TRBJ2-2	TGTGCCAGCAGCTTAACACAGGGGTCAGGCGGGGAGCTGTTTTTT	CASSLTQGSGGELFF
TRBD1	TRBV11-2	NA	TRBJ2-7	TGTGCCAGCAGCTTATTCCCCGGGACAGGGGGCTTGGGATTCGAGCAGTACTTC	CASSLFPGTGGLGFEQYF
TRBD1	TRBV6-5	once	TRBJ2-2	TGTGCCAGCAGAGGGACAGGTGGGACCGGGGAGCTGTTTTTT	CASRGTGGTGELFF
NA	TRBV9	NA	TRBJ1-5	TGTGCCAGCAGCGTATTCGAGTTCAGGGGCAATCAGCCCCAGCATTTT	CASSVFEFRGNQPQHF
NA	TRBV9	NA	TRBJ1-4	TGTGCCAGTCAGGGGCCCTCTAATGAAAAACTGTTTTTT	CASQGPSNEKLFF
TRBD1	TRBV5-8	NA	TRBJ2-3	TGTGCCAGCAGCTCGATCCGGGACAGGGTAACAGATACGCAGTATTTT	CASSSIRDRVTDTQYF
NA	TRBV2	few	TRBJ1-2	TGTGCCAGCACGGTTTTAAACTATGGCTACACCTTC	CASTVLNYGYTF
TRBD1	TRBV29-1	NA	TRBJ2-7	TGCAGCGTTACCCGGACAGGGTCCGGCGAGCAGTACTTC	CSVTRTGSGEQYF
NA	TRBV2	NA	TRBJ2-7	TGTGCCAGCAGAGCCTCAGGGTACGAGCAGTACTTC	CASRASGYEQYF
NA	TRBV7-9	NA	TRBJ1-1	TGTTCCAGCAGCTTAGCCGGGACTAGGGCTGAAGCTTTCTTT	CSSSLAGTRAEAFF
NA	TRBV19	once	TRBJ2-6	TGTGCCAGTAAAAGGACAGCGGACTCTGGGGCCAACGTCCTGACTTTC	CASKRTADSGANVLTF
NA	TRBV30	NA	TRBJ1-2	TGTGCTGGAGGAGTGGAGGATGGCTACACCTTC	CAGGVEDGYTF
NA	TRBV7-8	once	TRBJ2-3	TGTGCCAGCAGCTTTTCGGGTACAGATACGCAGTATTTT	CASSFSGTDTQYF
NA	TRBV19	NA	TRBJ1-2	TGTGCCAGTAGTATAAGGGGCCCCTCGTCTAACTATGGCTACACCTTC	CASSIRGPSSNYGYTF
NA	TRBV9	NA	TRBJ2-2	TGTGCCAGCAGCGGCGAGGGTCCCGGGGAGCTGTTTTTT	CASSGEGPGELFF
NA	TRBV11-3	NA	TRBJ1-6	TGTGCCAGCAGCTTAGAATCGGATTCACCCCTCCACTTT	CASSLESDSPLHF
TRBD1	TRBV7-6	NA	TRBJ2-3	TGTGCCAGCAGCCTGCCGGGACAGGTCCCCACAGATACGCAGTATTTT	CASSLPGQVPTDTQYF
TRBD2	TRBV9	NA	TRBJ2-5	TGTGCCAGCAGCGTAGCCTCAAGCGGGAAGGGTTGGGAGACCCAGTACTTC	CASSVASSGKGWETQYF
NA	TRBV27	NA	TRBJ2-7	TGTGCCAGCAGGACGGCAGGCATCTACGAGCAGTACTTC	CASRTAGIYEQYF
NA	TRBV7-9	NA	TRBJ2-3	TGTGCCAGCTCCCACAGGTCCCCAGATACGCAGTATTTT	CASSHRSPDTQYF
TRBD1	TRBV6-5	NA	TRBJ2-3	TGTGCCAGCAGAGGGACAGCCTTCACAGATACGCAGTATTTT	CASRGTAFTDTQYF
TRBD2	TRBV28	NA	TRBJ2-7	TGTGCCAGCAGTTTGGGCGGGAGCTTAAACGAGCAGTACTTC	CASSLGGSLNEQYF
NA	TRBV21-1	NA	TRBJ1-2	TGTGCCAGCAGCAAAGCGCCCCCCCCGGGGACAGCAAACTATGGCTACACCTTC	CASSKAPPPGTANYGYTF
TRBD2	TRBV9	once	TRBJ2-1	TGTGCCAGCAGCCCCCGACTAGCGGGGTACAATGAGCAGTTCTTC	CASSPRLAGYNEQFF
NA	TRBV7-2	NA	TRBJ2-7	TGTGCCAGCAGCTGGACCGGGACTTCAACCTACGAGCAGTACTTC	CASSWTGTSTYEQYF
NA	TRBV7-2	NA	TRBJ2-3	TGTGCCAGCAGCTTACCTCTAGTCGGAGATACGCAGTATTTT	CASSLPLVGDTQYF
NA	TRBV28	NA	TRBJ2-1	TGTGCCAGCAGGCCACCAGCAGCGATTTACAATGAGCAGTTCTTC	CASRPPAAIYNEQFF
NA	TRBV6-4	few	TRBJ2-2	TGTGCCAGCAGTGATGGGCCGACCACCGGGGAGCTGTTTTTT	CASSDGPTTGELFF
TRBD1	TRBV7-9	NA	TRBJ2-2	TGTGCCAGCAGCCCCGGGACAGGGGAGGGGATGAACACCGGGGAGCTGTTTTTT	CASSPGTGEGMNTGELFF
TRBD2	TRBV30	NA	TRBJ2-3	TGTGCTCGGAGGACTAGCGGACACACAGATACGCAGTATTTT	CARRTSGHTDTQYF
TRBD2	TRBV4-3	NA	TRBJ2-5	TGCGCCAGCAGCACCCGACTAGCAGATGGAGAGACCCAGTACTTC	CASSTRLADGETQYF
NA	TRBV9	NA	TRBJ2-3	TGTGCCAGCAGGGGAGACACCTCTACCACAGATACGCAGTATTTT	CASRGDTSTTDTQYF